This passage covers 15 T cell receptor beta chains from one sample sequenced in a study of neurological immune-mediated disorders. Each CDR3 protein is one row after TCRdb ran MiXCR on the 5' RACE reads. The sample carries tens of thousands of distinct CDR3 sequences, about 9.7% recorded once. Sample: PBMCs. The origin of the receptors is a man aged 45 to 65 in good health.

The sample holds many counts of this clonotype. The chain joins TRBV9 to TRBJ2-7; D remains ambiguous. V was clipped by 1 base and J by 0 bases, with 8 bases between them. Germline V lookup: CDR1 SGDLS, CDR2 YYNGEE. The CDR3 has 14 amino acids. CDR3 loop: CASSVSSISYEQYF. For the CDR3, the DNA is TGTGCCAGCAGCGTATCCAGCATCTCCTACGAGCAGTACTTC.

This clonotype was counted at least ten times. The chain has TRBV20-1 and TRBJ2-5, with 14 bases aligning to TRBD2. J gave up 0 bases and V 1 base, and 4 bases lay outside the gene matches. This CDR3 comprises 17 residues. The germline gives CDR1 DFQATT, CDR2 SNEGSKA (reference sequence). Here the CDR3 reads CSARGLAGGLYQETQYF. The DNA of the CDR3 is TGCAGTGCTAGAGGACTAGCGGGGGGGTTGTACCAAGAGACCCAGTACTTC.

This clonotype was counted between two and nine times. CDR3 sequence reads: CASSGTGGHGIQYF. The CDR3 bases are TGTGCCAGCAGTGGGACAGGGGGCCATGGCATTCAGTACTTC. The chain recombines TRBV25-1 with TRBJ2-4; TRBD1 agrees at 11 bases. V trimming: 4 bases; J trimming: 9 bases; junction bases outside the gene matches: 5. Germline CDR1 is MGHDK and CDR2 is SYGVNS. This CDR3 comprises 14 residues.

This clonotype was counted between two and nine times. The gene calls are TRBV10-3 and TRBJ1-1, with 9 bases identical to TRBD1. CDR3 length equals 14 residues. With 4 bases clipped from V and 5 bases from J, the junction kept 5 bases outside the gene matches. Germline lookup yields CDR1 ENHRY and CDR2 SYGVKD. The CDR3 loop reads CAISVGQGGTEAFF. The CDR3, as DNA: TGTGCCATCAGTGTGGGACAGGGTGGGACTGAAGCTTTCTTT.

This clonotype was seen many times. This sequence joins TRBV12-3 or TRBV12-4 and TRBJ1-6, with TRBD1 matching over 8 bases. The CDR3 totals 18 residues. V lost 1 base and J lost 0; bases outside the gene matches: 5. The CDR3 bases are TGTGCCAGCAGTTTAGTACAGGGGGGAGTCTCCTATAATTCACCCCTCCACTTT. It codes for CASSLVQGGVSYNSPLHF.

This clonotype was seen many times. The chain employs TRBV3-1 and TRBJ2-1; maybe TRBD2 (7 bases). The V end lost 1 base, the J end lost 7 bases, and 17 bases lay between the germline ends. The CDR3 consists of 16 residues. CDR1 is LGHDT, CDR2 YNNKEL, per germline (reference sequence). CDR3 protein: CASSQVVGGRRNEQFF. The CDR3 bases are TGTGCCAGCAGCCAAGTCGTGGGGGGGCGAAGGAATGAGCAGTTCTTC.

At least ten counts were recorded for this clonotype. The rearrangement links TRBV12-3 or TRBV12-4 to TRBJ2-3, with 10 bases aligning to TRBD2. The ends lost 5 bases at V and 1 base at J; junction bases unmatched: 6. The CDR3 is 16 amino acids. The CDR3 sequence is CASSQLGTSGTDTQYF. The CDR3 coding sequence is TGTGCCAGCAGTCAACTCGGGACTAGCGGCACAGATACGCAGTATTTT.

The sample holds many counts of this clonotype. The chain employs TRBV20-1 and TRBJ2-7, with D possibly matching TRBD2 (5 bases). This CDR3 has 15 amino acids. Trimming shortened V by 6 bases and J by 1 base, and 19 bases separated the two germline ends. Germline CDR1 and CDR2: DFQATT and SNEGSKA (reference sequence). The CDR3 DNA reads as TGCAGTGCCCCTCGGGCGGGCGGAACGTCCTACGAGCAGTACTTC. Translating it yields CSAPRAGGTSYEQYF.

This clonotype was counted many times. V gene TRBV11-2 combines with J gene TRBJ2-1; TRBD1 matches at 7 bases. Losses at the gene ends were 1 base for V and 2 bases for J; bases not matched to a gene: 5. CDR3 length: 16 residues. Germline-derived CDR1 and CDR2 are SGHAT and FQNNGV. CDR3 amino acids: CASSLGTGAAYNEQFF. CDR3 in DNA: TGTGCCAGCAGCTTAGGAACAGGGGCTGCCTACAATGAGCAGTTCTTC.

This clonotype was recorded many times. The rearrangement joins TRBV5-1 to TRBJ2-7; 10 bases line up with TRBD1. CDR3 length equals 15 residues. Germline lookup yields CDR1 SGHRS and CDR2 YFSETQ. V lost 2 bases to trimming and J lost 4 bases; unmatched junction nucleotides: 6. The chain's CDR3 is CASSLRQGALYEQYF. The DNA for the CDR3 is TGCGCCAGCAGCTTAAGACAGGGGGCGCTTTACGAGCAGTACTTC.

This clonotype was seen repeatedly, ten times or more. The J gene is TRBJ2-5, the V gene TRBV27; 12 bases align to TRBD2. The length of the CDR3 is 18 residues. The germline gives CDR1 MNHEY, CDR2 SMNVEV (reference sequence). Trimming removed 3 bases from V and 4 bases from J; junction bases left unmatched: 12. Here the CDR3 reads CASSFILAGGLAGETQYF. The CDR3 DNA follows: TGTGCCAGCAGTTTCATTCTAGCGGGAGGGCTGGCGGGAGAGACCCAGTACTTC.

This clonotype was seen many times. The DNA of the CDR3 is TGTGCCAGCAGCTTACCCCTAGAGGGCGGGGAGCTGTTTTTT. Its translation: CASSLPLEGGELFF. The chain couples TRBV3-1 to TRBJ2-2; possibly TRBD2 for D (5 bases). V was cut by 5 bases and J by 7 bases, with 14 bases left in between. This CDR3 region has 14 residues. Per the germline V gene, CDR1 is LGHDT and CDR2 is YNNKEL (reference sequence).

This clonotype came up many times. This sequence joins TRBV5-1 and TRBJ2-1; perhaps TRBD2 as D (7 bases). The V end was cut by 2 bases, the J end by 5 bases, with 14 bases between. This CDR3 has 15 amino acids. CDR1 SGHRS and CDR2 YFSETQ come from the germline V gene. CDR3 sequence (DNA): TGCGCCAGCAGCTTCTTCGGCGGGGGCCACAATGAGCAGTTCTTC. Translation gives CASSFFGGGHNEQFF.

This clonotype was seen repeatedly, ten times or more. The J gene is TRBJ2-5, the V gene TRBV7-2; either TRBD1 or TRBD2 may fit D (5 bases each). The ends were cut back, 5 bases at V and 5 bases at J, with 18 bases in the middle. Germline V gene lookup returns CDR1 SGHTA and CDR2 FQGNSA. This CDR3 has 15 residues. Written as DNA, the CDR3 is TGTGCCAGCAGCCCCCGGGACCGCTGGGGGGAGACCCAGTACTTC. It yields the protein CASSPRDRWGETQYF.

This clonotype was recorded a few times. The V call is TRBV18, the J call TRBJ2-7, with 11 bases aligning to TRBD2. CDR1 is KGHSH, CDR2 LQKENI, per germline. V was clipped by 5 bases and J by 0 bases; unmatched bases: 3. CDR3 length: 15 amino acids. The CDR3 DNA reads as TGTGCCAGCTCATACGGGACTAGCGGCTCCTACGAGCAGTACTTC. Translated: CASSYGTSGSYEQYF.